This T cell receptor (beta chain) was recovered during a study of response to subunit inactivated influenza vaccine. Notes on the study in general: Authors suggested each seasonal influenza vaccination recruits few new T cells.

Germline V lookup: CDR1 SNHLY, CDR2 FYNNEI. V was cut by 9 bases and J by 5 bases, with 15 bases left in between. This CDR3 comprises 13 residues. This clonotype has only one observation. What it binds is unknown. MiXCR, applied by TCRdb to the RT-PCR reads, yields one record per CDR3 protein. Of about 310,000 distinct CDR3 sequences in the sample, approximately 21% were seen once. This sequence was found in a man between 45 and 75 years old who received an inactivated influenza vaccine. This chain uses TRBV2 with TRBJ2-3; the D gene is possibly TRBD2 (5 bases). The source material was PBMCs from blood, sampled roughly 20 months after vaccination. DNA of the CDR3: TGTGCCAGTCTAAGCGGCTTCGGAGATACGCAGTATTTT. Translating gives CASLSGFGDTQYF. The full variable domain, in which reference TRBV2 and TRBJ2-3 provide the parts outside the CDR3, is EPEVTQTPSHQVTQMGQEVILRCVPISNHLYFYWYRQILGQKVEFLVSFYNNEISEKSEIFDDQFSVERPDGSNFTLKIRSTKLEDSAMYFCASLSGFGDTQYFGPGTRLTVL.